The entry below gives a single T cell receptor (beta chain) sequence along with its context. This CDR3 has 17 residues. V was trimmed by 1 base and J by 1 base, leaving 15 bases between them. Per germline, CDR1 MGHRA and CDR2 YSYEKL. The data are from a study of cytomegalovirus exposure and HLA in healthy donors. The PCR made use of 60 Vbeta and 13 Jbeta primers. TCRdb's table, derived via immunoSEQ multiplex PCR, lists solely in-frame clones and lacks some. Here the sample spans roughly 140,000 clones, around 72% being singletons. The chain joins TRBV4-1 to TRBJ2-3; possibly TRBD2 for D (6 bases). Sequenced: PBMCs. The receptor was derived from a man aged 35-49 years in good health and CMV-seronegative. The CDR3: CASSQALEPGGTDTQYF. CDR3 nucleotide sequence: TGCGCCAGCAGCCAAGCATTGGAGCCGGGGGGCACAGATACGCAGTATTTT.